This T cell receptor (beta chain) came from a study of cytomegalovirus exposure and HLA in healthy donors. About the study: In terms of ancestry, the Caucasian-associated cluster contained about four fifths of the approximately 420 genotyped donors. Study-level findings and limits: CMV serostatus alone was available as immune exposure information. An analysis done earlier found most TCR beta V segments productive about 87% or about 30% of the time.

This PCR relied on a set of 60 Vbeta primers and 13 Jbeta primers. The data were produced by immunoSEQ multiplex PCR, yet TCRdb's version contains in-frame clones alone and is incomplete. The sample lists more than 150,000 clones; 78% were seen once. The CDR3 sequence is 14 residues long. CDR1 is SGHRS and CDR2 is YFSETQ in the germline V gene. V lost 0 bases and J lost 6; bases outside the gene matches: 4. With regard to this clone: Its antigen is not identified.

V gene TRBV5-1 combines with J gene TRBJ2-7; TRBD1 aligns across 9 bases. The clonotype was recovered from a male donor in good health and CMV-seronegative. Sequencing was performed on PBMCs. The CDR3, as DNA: TGCGCCAGCAGCTTGGACCGACAGGGGGGCGAGCAGTACTTC. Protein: CASSLDRQGGEQYF.